This TCR beta chain was sequenced during a study of CD8+ T cells in alopecia areata. In germline, CDR1 is LNHNV, CDR2 YYDKDF (reference sequence). There are 15 residues in the CDR3. V lost 3 bases and J 5 bases, leaving 14 bases between the germline ends. Study-level findings and limits: In scalp, tofacitinib significantly decreased clonality and expanded CD8+ clones among the top 100. Patients shared TCRs less clearly than mice did, possibly for HLA-related reasons.

Treatment given: oral pan-JAK inhibitor, 5-10 mg twice daily. Lesional scalp punch biopsies and peripheral blood were collected from alopecia areata patients. For this clone: The target antigen is unknown.

Sequencing relied on a cDNA template that was reverse transcribed from extracted RNA. Clones were sequenced by immunoSEQ multiplex PCR, and TCRdb holds only the in-frame ones, with some missing. Of fewer than 250,000 clones listed, approximately 57% are singletons. V usage is TRBV15 and J usage is TRBJ2-1; a possible D gene is TRBD2 (6 bases). This sequence was found in a human donor with alopecia areata. Sequencing used CD4+ T cells sorted from blood, obtained at week 24, from a patient treated with tofacitinib. This chain's CDR3 is CATSREGSRDNEQFF. The CDR3 nucleotides read TGTGCCACCAGCAGGGAGGGTAGCAGGGACAATGAGCAGTTCTTC.